This TCR beta chain was sequenced for a study of T cell repertoires in cytomegalovirus infection. Study-wide context: As its CMV epitopes, the study selected recently identified HLA-C-restricted and well-studied HLA-B-restricted targets. Public TCR beta signatures indicated both CMV infection and matching HLA type. Study-wide findings and caveats: HLA-C-restricted CMV-specific TCR beta clonotypes prevailed in the ex vivo response. The study identified carriers of CMV plus the relevant HLA from cumulative public TCR beta family frequency.

CDR3 length: 13 residues. V was clipped by 6 bases and J by 8 bases; unmatched bases: 5. In germline, CDR1 is SQVTM, CDR2 ANQGSEA. TCRdb itself ran the reads through MiXCR, one entry per CDR3 protein. The sample shows approximately 260,000 distinct CDR3 sequences, 20% to 25% of them seen only once. This clonotype was seen a handful of times. What it binds is not known. The chain links TRBV29-1 to TRBJ2-2; TRBD1 matches 11 bases. The sequencing used cultured PBMCs, collected from culture after CMV antigen stimulation. This clonotype was obtained from a human donor in good health (CMV status not recorded). Some clones in this sample may be carry-over from other donors' samples. This chain's CDR3 is CSVGTGGSGELFF. In DNA form, the CDR3 reads TGCAGCGTCGGGACAGGGGGTTCGGGGGAGCTGTTTTTT.